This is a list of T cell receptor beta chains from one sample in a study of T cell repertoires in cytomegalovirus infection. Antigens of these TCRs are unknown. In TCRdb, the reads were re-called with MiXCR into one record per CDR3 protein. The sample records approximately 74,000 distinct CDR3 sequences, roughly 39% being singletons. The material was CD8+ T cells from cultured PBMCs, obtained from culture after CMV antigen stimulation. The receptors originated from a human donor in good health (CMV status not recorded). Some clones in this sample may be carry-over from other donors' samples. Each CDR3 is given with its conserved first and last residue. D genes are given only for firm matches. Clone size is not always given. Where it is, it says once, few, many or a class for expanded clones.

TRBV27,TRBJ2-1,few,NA,CASSLSGGSYNEQFF,TGTGCCAGCAGTTTATCAGGGGGCTCCTACAATGAGCAGTTCTTC
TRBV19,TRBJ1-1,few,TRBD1,CASSTPGTADEAFF,TGTGCCAGTAGTACCCCCGGGACAGCCGACGAAGCTTTCTTT
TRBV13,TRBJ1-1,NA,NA,CASSGQTRRTEAFF,TGTGCCAGCAGTGGACAGACAAGAAGAACTGAAGCTTTCTTT
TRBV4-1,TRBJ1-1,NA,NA,CASRGGTVMNTEAFF,TGCGCCAGCAGGGGCGGGACGGTCATGAACACTGAAGCTTTCTTT
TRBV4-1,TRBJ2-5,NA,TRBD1,CASSQDPPATGMETQYF,TGCGCCAGCAGCCAAGATCCCCCAGCGACAGGGATGGAGACCCAGTACTTC
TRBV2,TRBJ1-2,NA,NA,CASSEGARNYGYTF,TGTGCCAGCAGTGAGGGGGCTAGAAACTATGGCTACACCTTC
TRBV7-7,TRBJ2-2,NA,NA,CASSLWGLDTGELFF,TGTGCTAGCAGCTTATGGGGGCTGGACACCGGGGAGCTGTTTTTT
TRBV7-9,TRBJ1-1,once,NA,CASSPGVGGVNTEAFF,TGTGCCAGCAGCCCCGGGGTTGGGGGAGTGAACACTGAAGCTTTCTTT
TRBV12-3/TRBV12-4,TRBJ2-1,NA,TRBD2,CASSPASGGIYNEQFF,TGTGCCAGCAGTCCCGCTAGCGGGGGTATCTACAATGAGCAGTTCTTC
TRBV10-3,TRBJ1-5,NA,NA,CAISGDWYSNQPQHF,TGTGCCATCAGTGGAGACTGGTATAGCAATCAGCCCCAGCATTTT
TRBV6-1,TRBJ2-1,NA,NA,CASSEFQRGEQFF,TGTGCCAGCAGTGAATTCCAAAGGGGTGAGCAGTTCTTC
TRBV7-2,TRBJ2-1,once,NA,CASSLIYDEQFF,TGTGCCAGCAGCCTCATATATGATGAGCAGTTCTTC
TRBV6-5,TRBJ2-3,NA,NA,CASSYSLSTRGGDTQYF,TGTGCCAGCAGTTACTCGCTCTCAACCAGGGGGGGAGATACGCAGTATTTT
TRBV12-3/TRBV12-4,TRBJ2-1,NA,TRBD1,CASSPTGGTYNEQFF,TGTGCCAGCAGCCCGACAGGGGGCACCTACAATGAGCAGTTCTTC
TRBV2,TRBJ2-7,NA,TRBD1,CASSDSQGDSSLEQYF,TGTGCCAGCAGTGATTCACAGGGGGATTCAAGTTTAGAGCAGTACTTC